One sample yielded the 10 T cell receptor beta chains listed below, sequenced in a study of T cells in localized non-small cell lung cancer. The assay was immunoSEQ multiplex PCR, and TCRdb's table has in-frame clones only and misses some. The table has over a thousand clones, 20% to 25% seen once. The sequencing used lung tumor tissue, collected before any cancer treatment. These receptors were collected from a man aged 40 to 70 with stage III lung adenocarcinoma.

This clone is hyperexpanded. The J gene is TRBJ1-1, the V gene TRBV11-3; D gene ambiguous. The CDR3 loop spans 14 amino acids. The germline V gene encodes CDR1 SGHNT and CDR2 YENEEA. V was clipped by 5 bases and J by 1 base, with 11 bases between them. The CDR3: CASSPHNRNTEAFF. In DNA, the CDR3 is TGTGCCAGCAGCCCACACAACAGGAACACTGAAGCTTTCTTT.

The rearrangement uses TRBV11-3 and TRBJ2-7; 8 positions agree with TRBD2. This CDR3 spans 15 amino acids. Germline V lookup: CDR1 SGHNT, CDR2 YENEEA. J lost 3 bases, V lost 4 bases, and 8 bases had no gene match. The CDR3 DNA is TGTGCCAGCAGCTCTGGGGGTAGCGGGAACTACGAGCAGTACTTC. Amino acids: CASSSGGSGNYEQYF.

The chain has TRBV15 and TRBJ2-3; 7 nucleotides agree with TRBD2. V trimming: 1 base; J trimming: 5 bases; junction bases outside the gene matches: 6. This CDR3 contains 15 residues. The germline V gene has CDR1 LNHNV and CDR2 YYDKDF (reference sequence). CDR3 protein: CATSRVSTGGDTQYF. CDR3 nucleotide sequence: TGTGCCACCAGCAGAGTTTCCACGGGGGGAGATACGCAGTATTTT.

V usage is TRBV11-3 and J usage is TRBJ2-5; 9 bases are a match to TRBD2. Per germline, CDR1 SGHNT and CDR2 YENEEA. This CDR3 comprises 16 residues. V trimming: 5 bases; J trimming: 4 bases; junction bases outside the gene matches: 11. CDR3 sequence reads: CASSPNVPTSGETQYF. The CDR3 nucleotides are TGTGCCAGCAGCCCCAATGTGCCGACTAGCGGAGAGACCCAGTACTTC.

The V call is TRBV30, the J call TRBJ2-7; possibly TRBD2 for D (5 bases). V dropped 5 bases and J dropped 2 bases, with 10 bases sitting between them. The CDR3 runs 12 residues. The germline CDR1 and CDR2 sequences are GTSNPN and SVGIG (reference sequence). CDR3 nucleotide sequence: TGTGCCTGGGGGTACGGGACCTACGAGCAGTACTTC. It specifies CAWGYGTYEQYF.

This clone came up a few times. J is TRBJ2-5 and V is TRBV4-1; TRBD2 agrees at 11 bases. Looked up from germline, CDR1 is MGHRA and CDR2 is YSYEKL. CDR3 length: 15 amino acids. V was pared by 5 bases and J by 5 bases, with 7 bases of the junction left unmatched. CDR3 DNA: TGCGCCAGCAGCGCGACTAGCGGGGTCCAGGAGACCCAGTACTTC. This encodes CASSATSGVQETQYF.

The chain combines TRBV6-8 with TRBJ1-2; 10 positions agree with TRBD1. CDR3 length: 15 residues. Germline trimming cut 5 bases from V and 0 bases from J; bases unmatched to any gene: 3. Per the germline V gene, CDR1 is MNHGY and CDR2 is SAAAGT. CDR3 coding DNA: TGTGCCAGCAGTGGAGGGACAGGGGCTAACTATGGCTACACCTTC. Amino acid sequence: CASSGGTGANYGYTF.

This clone was detected a few times. The chain couples TRBV19 to TRBJ1-2; a possible D gene is TRBD1 (5 bases). Trimming removed 3 bases at V and 7 bases at J, with 15 bases between. The CDR3 covers 14 residues. From germline, CDR1 is LNHDA and CDR2 SQIVND (reference sequence). This CDR3 is CASSMMHRPVGYTF. The CDR3 DNA is TGTGCCAGTAGTATGATGCACAGGCCCGTTGGCTACACCTTC.

This rearrangement joins TRBV19 to TRBJ1-5; possibly TRBD1 for D (6 bases). The CDR3 has 15 amino acids. Per germline, CDR1 LNHDA and CDR2 SQIVND (reference sequence). V was trimmed by 9 bases and J by 0 bases, leaving 15 bases between them. CDR3 nucleotides: TGTGCCAGCGACACGACAGGAAATAGCAATCAGCCCCAGCATTTT. Its protein is CASDTTGNSNQPQHF.

This clone has more than one count but fewer than ten. The chain joins TRBV28 to TRBJ1-5; 9 bases are a match to TRBD1. Germline V gene sequence: CDR1 MDHEN, CDR2 SYDVKM. V lost 7 bases to trimming and J lost 2 bases; unmatched junction nucleotides: 12. The CDR3 consists of 17 residues. The CDR3 reads CASKDRGLSIGNQPQHF. The CDR3 DNA is TGTGCCAGCAAGGACAGGGGCCTATCTATTGGCAATCAGCCCCAGCATTTT.